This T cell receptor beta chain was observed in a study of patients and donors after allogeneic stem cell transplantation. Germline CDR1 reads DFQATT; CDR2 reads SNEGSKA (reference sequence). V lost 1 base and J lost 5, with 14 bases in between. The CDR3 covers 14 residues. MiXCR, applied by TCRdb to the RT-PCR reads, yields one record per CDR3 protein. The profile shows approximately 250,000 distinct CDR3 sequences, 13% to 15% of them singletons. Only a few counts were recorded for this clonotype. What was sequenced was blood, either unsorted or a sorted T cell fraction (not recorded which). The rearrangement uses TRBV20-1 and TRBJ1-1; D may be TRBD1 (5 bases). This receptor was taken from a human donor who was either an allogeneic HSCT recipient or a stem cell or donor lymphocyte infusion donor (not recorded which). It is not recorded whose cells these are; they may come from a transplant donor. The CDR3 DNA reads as TGCAGTGCTAGAGTAGGGGACCTTGGGACTGAAGCTTTCTTT. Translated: CSARVGDLGTEAFF.